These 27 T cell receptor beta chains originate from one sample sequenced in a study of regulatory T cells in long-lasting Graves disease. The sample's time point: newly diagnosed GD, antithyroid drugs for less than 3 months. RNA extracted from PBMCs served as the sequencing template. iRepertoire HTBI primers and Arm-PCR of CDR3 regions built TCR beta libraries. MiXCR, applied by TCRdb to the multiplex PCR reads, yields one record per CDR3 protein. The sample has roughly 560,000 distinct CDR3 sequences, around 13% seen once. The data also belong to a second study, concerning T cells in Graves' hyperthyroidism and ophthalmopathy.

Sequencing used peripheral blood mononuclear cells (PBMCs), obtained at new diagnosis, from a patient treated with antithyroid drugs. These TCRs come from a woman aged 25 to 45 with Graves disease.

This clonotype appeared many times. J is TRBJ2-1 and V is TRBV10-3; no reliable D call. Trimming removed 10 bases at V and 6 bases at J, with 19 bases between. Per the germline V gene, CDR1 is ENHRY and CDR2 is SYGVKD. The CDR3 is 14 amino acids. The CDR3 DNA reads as TGTGCCACCCAGGACGGAGCAGTTGCCAATGAGCAGTTCTTC. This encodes CATQDGAVANEQFF.

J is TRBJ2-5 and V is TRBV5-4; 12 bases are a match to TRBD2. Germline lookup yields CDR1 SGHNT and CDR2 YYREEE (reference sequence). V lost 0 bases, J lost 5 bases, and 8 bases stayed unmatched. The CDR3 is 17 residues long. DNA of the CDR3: TGTGCCAGCAGCTTGGGTCCTAGCGGGAGGGCCAGGGAGACCCAGTACTTC. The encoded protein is CASSLGPSGRARETQYF.

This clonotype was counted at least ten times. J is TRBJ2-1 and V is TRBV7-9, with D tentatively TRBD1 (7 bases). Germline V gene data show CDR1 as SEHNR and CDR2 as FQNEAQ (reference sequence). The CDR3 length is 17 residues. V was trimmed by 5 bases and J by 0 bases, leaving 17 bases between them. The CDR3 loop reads CASSPRGAQRSYNEQFF. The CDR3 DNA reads TGTGCCAGCAGCCCCAGGGGGGCACAGCGCTCCTACAATGAGCAGTTCTTC.

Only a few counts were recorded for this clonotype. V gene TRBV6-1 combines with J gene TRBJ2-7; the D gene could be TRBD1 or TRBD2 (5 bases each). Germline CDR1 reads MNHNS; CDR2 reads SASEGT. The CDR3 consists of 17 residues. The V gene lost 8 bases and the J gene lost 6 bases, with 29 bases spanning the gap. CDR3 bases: TGTGCCAGCCGTCTGAGCAAGAATAGTATGGGACGAACCGAGCAGTACTTC. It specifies CASRLSKNSMGRTEQYF.

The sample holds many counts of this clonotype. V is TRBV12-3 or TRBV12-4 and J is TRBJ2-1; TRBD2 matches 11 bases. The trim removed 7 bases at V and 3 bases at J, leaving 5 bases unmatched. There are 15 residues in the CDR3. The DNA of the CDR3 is TGTGCCAGCAACCCACTAGCGGGAGACTACAATGAGCAGTTCTTC. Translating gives CASNPLAGDYNEQFF.

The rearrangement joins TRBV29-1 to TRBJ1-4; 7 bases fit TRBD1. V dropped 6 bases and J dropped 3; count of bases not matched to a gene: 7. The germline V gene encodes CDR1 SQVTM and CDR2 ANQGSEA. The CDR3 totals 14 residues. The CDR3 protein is CSVLTGSANEKLFF. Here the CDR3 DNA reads TGCAGCGTCCTGACAGGGTCTGCTAATGAAAAACTGTTTTTT.

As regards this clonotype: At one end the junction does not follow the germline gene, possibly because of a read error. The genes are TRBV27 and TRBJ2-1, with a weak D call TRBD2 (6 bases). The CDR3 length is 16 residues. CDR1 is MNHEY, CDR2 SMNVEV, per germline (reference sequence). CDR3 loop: CASSLYPAGRYNEQSF. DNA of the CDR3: TGTGCCAGCAGTTTATATCCCGCGGGACGCTACAATGAGCAGTCCTTC.

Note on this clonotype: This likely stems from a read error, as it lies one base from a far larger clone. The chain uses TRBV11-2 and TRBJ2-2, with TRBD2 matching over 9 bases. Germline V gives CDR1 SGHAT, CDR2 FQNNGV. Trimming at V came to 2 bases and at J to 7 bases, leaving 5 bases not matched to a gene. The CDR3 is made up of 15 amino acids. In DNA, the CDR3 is TGTGCCAGCAGCTTACGGACTAGCGTTGGCGGGGAGCTGTTTTTT. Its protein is CASSLRTSVGGELFF.

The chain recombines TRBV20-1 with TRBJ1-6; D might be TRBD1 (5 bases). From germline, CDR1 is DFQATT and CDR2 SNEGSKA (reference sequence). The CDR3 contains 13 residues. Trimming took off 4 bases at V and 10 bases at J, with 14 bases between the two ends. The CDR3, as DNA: TGCAGTGCTACCCGAGGGGCTCTATCACCCCTCCACTTT. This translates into CSATRGALSPLHF.

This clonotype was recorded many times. CDR3 in DNA: TGTGCCAGCACCCCCCGGGGGAGTCTAGCGGGAGTCGAGCAGTACTTC. Its protein product is CASTPRGSLAGVEQYF. The V gene is TRBV27, the J gene TRBJ2-7, with TRBD2 matching over 10 bases. Germline assignment: CDR1 MNHEY and CDR2 SMNVEV (reference sequence). J gave up 6 bases and V 7 bases, and 15 bases lay outside the gene matches. The CDR3 is made up of 16 amino acids.

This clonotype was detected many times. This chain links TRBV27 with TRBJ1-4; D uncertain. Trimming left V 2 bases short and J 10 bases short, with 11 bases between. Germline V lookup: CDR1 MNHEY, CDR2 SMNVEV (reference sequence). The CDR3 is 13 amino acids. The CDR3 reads CASSLGSSGKLFF. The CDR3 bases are TGTGCCAGCAGTTTAGGGTCTTCGGGAAAACTGTTTTTT.

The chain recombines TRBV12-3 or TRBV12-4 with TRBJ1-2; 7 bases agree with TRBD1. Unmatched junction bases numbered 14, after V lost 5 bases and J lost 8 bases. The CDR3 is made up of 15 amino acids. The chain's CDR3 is CASSPPGQLLKGYTF. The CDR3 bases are TGTGCCAGCAGTCCTCCGGGACAGCTTTTGAAGGGCTACACCTTC.

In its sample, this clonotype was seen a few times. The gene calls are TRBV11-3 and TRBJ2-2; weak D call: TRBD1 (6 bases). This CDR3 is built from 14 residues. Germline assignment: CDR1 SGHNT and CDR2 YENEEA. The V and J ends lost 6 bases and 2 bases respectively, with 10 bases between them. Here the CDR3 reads CASRLDSNTGELFF. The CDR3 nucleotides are TGTGCCAGCAGATTGGACAGCAACACCGGGGAGCTGTTTTTT.

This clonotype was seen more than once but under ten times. The DNA for the CDR3 is TGTGCCAGCAGCTTGCAAATCCAGGGGGTCGGCACCGGGGAGCTGTTTTTT. It specifies CASSLQIQGVGTGELFF. The chain employs TRBV7-8 and TRBJ2-2; 7 nucleotides match TRBD1. The length of the CDR3 is 17 residues. The ends lost 3 bases at V and 4 bases at J; junction bases unmatched: 11. Germline V gives CDR1 SGHVS, CDR2 FQNEAQ.

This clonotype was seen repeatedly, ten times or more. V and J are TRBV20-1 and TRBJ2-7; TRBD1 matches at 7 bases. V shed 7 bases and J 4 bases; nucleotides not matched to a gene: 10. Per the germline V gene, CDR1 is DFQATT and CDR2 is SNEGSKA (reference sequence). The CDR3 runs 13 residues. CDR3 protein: CSGLEGGKYEQYF. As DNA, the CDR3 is TGCAGTGGATTAGAAGGGGGCAAGTACGAGCAGTACTTC.

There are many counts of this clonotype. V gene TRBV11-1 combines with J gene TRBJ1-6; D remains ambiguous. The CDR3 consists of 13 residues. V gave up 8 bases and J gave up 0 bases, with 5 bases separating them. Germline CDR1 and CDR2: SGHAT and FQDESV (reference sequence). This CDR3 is CASAGSYNSPLHF. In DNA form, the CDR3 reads TGTGCCAGCGCGGGCTCCTATAATTCACCCCTCCACTTT.

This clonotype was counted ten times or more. The CDR3 spells CASSFAGAVNTEAFF. The CDR3 DNA reads as TGTGCCAGCAGTTTTGCAGGGGCCGTGAACACTGAAGCTTTCTTT. The chain combines TRBV27 with TRBJ1-1; D may be TRBD1 (6 bases). Germline CDR1 reads MNHEY; CDR2 reads SMNVEV (reference sequence). The CDR3 runs to 15 residues. With 3 bases removed from V and 0 bases from J, the gap between germline ends came to 11 bases.

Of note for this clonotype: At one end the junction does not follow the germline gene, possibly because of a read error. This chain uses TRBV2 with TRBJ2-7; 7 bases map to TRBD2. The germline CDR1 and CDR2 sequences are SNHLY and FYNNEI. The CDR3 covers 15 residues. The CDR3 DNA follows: TGCGCCAGCAGCCAAGGACTAGTCGTCTCCTACGAGCAGTACTTC. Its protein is CASSQGLVVSYEQYF.

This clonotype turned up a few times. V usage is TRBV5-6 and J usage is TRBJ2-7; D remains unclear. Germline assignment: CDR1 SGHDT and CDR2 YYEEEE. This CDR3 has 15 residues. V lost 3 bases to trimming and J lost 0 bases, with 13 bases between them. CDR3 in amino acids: CASSSFKRTSYEQYF. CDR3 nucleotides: TGTGCCAGCAGCTCCTTTAAGAGGACCTCCTACGAGCAGTACTTC. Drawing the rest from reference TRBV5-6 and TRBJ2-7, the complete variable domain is DAGVTQSPTHLIKTRGQQVTLRCSPKSGHDTVSWYQQALGQGPQFIFQYYEEEERQRGNFPDRFSGHQFPNYSSELNVNALLLGDSALYLCASSSFKRTSYEQYFGPGTRLTVT.

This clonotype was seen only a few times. This CDR3 reads CASSEYQGGALEKLFF. CDR3 DNA: TGTGCCAGCAGTGAATACCAGGGGGGCGCTTTAGAAAAACTGTTTTTT. The chain carries TRBV25-1 and TRBJ1-4; 7 bases align to TRBD1. CDR3 length equals 16 residues. J was trimmed by 8 bases and V by 0 bases; bases with no gene match: 9. Germline lookup yields CDR1 MGHDK and CDR2 SYGVNS.

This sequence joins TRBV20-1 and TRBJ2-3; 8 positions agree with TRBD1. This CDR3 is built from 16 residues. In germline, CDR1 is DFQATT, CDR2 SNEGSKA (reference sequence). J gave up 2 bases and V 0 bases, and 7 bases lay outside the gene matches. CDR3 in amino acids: CSARDPRGRDTDTQYF. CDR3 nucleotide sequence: TGCAGTGCTAGAGATCCCAGGGGGCGGGACACAGATACGCAGTATTTT.

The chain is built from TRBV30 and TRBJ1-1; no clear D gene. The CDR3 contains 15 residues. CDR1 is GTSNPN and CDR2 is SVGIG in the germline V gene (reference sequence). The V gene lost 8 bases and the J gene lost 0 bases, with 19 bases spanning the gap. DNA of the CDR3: TGTGCCGGTCATACCGGTTGGGCGATGAACACTGAAGCTTTCTTT. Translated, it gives CAGHTGWAMNTEAFF.

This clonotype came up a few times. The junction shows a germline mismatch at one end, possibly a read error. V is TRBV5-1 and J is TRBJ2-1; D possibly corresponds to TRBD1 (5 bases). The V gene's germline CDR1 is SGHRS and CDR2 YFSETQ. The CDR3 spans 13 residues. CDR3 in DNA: TGCACCAGCAGCAATGGGCAGGGTCTAGAGCAGTTCTTC. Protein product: CTSSNGQGLEQFF.

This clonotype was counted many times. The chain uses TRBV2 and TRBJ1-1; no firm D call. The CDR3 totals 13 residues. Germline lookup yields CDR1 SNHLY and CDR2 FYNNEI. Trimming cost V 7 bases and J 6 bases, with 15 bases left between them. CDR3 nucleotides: TGTGCCAGCACTGTTGACGCGGGCCCTGAAGCTTTCTTT. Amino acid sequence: CASTVDAGPEAFF. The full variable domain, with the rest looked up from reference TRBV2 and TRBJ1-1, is EPEVTQTPSHQVTQMGQEVILRCVPISNHLYFYWYRQILGQKVEFLVSFYNNEISEKSEIFDDQFSVERPDGSNFTLKIRSTKLEDSAMYFCASTVDAGPEAFFGQGTRLTVV.

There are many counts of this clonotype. CDR3 nucleotide sequence: TGTGCCAGTAGTCTTTTCGGTGCGGTTGAGATAGGCTCCTACAATGAGCAGTTCTTC. It translates to CASSLFGAVEIGSYNEQFF. The chain carries TRBV19 and TRBJ2-1; the D is unclear. This CDR3 region has 19 residues. Between the trimmed V and J ends, which lost 5 bases and 0 bases, there was a span of 23 bases. Germline CDR1 is LNHDA and CDR2 is SQIVND (reference sequence).

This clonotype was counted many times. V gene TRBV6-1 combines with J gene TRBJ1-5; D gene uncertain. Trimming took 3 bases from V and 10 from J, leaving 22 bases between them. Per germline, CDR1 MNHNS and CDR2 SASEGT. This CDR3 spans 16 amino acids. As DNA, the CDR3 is TGTGCCAGCAGTGATCGAGGTAAGGCAGGATACCAACCCCAGCATTTT. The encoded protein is CASSDRGKAGYQPQHF.

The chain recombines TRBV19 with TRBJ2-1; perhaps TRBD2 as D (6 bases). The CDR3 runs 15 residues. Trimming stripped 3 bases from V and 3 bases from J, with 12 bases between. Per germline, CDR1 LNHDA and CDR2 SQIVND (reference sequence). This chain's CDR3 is CASSMPGLRYNEQFF. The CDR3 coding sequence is TGTGCCAGTAGTATGCCGGGACTCCGCTACAATGAGCAGTTCTTC. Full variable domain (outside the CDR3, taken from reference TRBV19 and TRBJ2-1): DGGITQSPKYLFRKEGQNVTLSCEQNLNHDAMYWYRQDPGQGLRLIYYSQIVNDFQKGDIAEGYSVSREKKESFPLTVTSAQKNPTAFYLCASSMPGLRYNEQFFGPGTRLTVL.